This TCR beta chain was retrieved from a study of blood T cell repertoires in COVID-19. Study-level information: Sample material is recorded as cDNA or gDNA derived from T cells, B-cell-depleted T cells, or PBMCs.

CDR1 MDHEN and CDR2 SYDVKM come from the germline V gene. The CDR3 runs 14 residues. V lost 6 bases and J 7 bases, leaving 18 bases between the germline ends. Sequencing was performed with immunoSEQ multiplex PCR; in TCRdb, only in-frame clones are kept and a portion is missing. The table records roughly 380,000 clones, over 75% of them present only once. Input material: peripheral blood. V gene TRBV28 combines with J gene TRBJ1-1; no firm D call. The receptor comes from a woman aged 40 to 50 with COVID-19, enrolled during active disease. Here the CDR3 reads CASSSSKVALEAFF. The CDR3, as DNA: TGTGCCAGCAGCTCATCTAAAGTAGCTCTTGAAGCTTTCTTT.